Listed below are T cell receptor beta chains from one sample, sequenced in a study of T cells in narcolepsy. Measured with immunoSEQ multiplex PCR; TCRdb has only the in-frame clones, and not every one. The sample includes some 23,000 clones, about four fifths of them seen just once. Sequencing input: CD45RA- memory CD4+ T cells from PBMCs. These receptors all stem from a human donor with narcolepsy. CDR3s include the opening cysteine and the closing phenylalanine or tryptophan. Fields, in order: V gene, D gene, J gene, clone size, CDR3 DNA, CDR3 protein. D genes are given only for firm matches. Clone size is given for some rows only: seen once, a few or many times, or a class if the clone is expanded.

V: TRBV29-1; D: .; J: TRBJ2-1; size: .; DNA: TGCAGCGTTGCCCCAGGGTTAAGGAATGAGCAGTTCTTC; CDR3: CSVAPGLRNEQFF
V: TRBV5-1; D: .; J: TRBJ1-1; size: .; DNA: TGCGCCAGCAGCTTGGACCAATGGGACGGTGAAGCTTTCTTT; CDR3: CASSLDQWDGEAFF
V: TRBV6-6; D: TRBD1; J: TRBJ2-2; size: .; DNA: TGTGCCAGCAAAAGGACAGGGAACACCGGGGAGCTGTTTTTT; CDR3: CASKRTGNTGELFF
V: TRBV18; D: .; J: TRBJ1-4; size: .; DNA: TGTGCCAGCTCACCATCGGGGACTGTTGAAAAACTGTTTTTT; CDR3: CASSPSGTVEKLFF
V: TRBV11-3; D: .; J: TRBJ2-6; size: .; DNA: TGTGCCAGCAGCCCCGGGGGTCGAAGTGGGGCCAACGTCCTGACTTTC; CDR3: CASSPGGRSGANVLTF
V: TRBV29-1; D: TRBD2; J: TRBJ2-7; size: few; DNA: TGCAGCGTTGTGATGGGACTAGTAAACGAGCAGTACTTC; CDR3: CSVVMGLVNEQYF
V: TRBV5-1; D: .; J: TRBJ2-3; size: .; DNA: TGCGCCAGCACCGAGGCTCGGGGCACAGATACGCAGTATTTT; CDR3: CASTEARGTDTQYF
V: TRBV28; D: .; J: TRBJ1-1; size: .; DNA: TGTGCCAGCAGTCCACAGGGGAACACTGAAGCTTTCTTT; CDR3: CASSPQGNTEAFF
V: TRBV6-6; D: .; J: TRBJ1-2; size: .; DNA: TGTGCCAGCAGTCGAGACCATATCTCTGGCTACACCTTC; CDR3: CASSRDHISGYTF
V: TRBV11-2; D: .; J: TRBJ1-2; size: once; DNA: TGTGCCAGCAGCGTGGACGGCAACTATGGCTACACCTTC; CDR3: CASSVDGNYGYTF
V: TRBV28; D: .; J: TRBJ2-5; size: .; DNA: TGTGCCAGCCACGACCCCGGCCGTGGGCAAGAGACCCAGTACTTC; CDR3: CASHDPGRGQETQYF
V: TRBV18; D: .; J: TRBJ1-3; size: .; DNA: TGTGCCAGCTCACCGGACCGGGCTGGAAACACCATATATTTT; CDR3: CASSPDRAGNTIYF
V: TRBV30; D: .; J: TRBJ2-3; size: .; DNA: TGTGCCTGGAGCGGGGGACGCACAGATACGCAGTATTTT; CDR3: CAWSGGRTDTQYF
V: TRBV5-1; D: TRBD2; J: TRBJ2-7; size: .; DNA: TGCGCCAGCAGCTTAGGACTAGCGGGATCAAGGGAGCAGTACTTC; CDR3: CASSLGLAGSREQYF
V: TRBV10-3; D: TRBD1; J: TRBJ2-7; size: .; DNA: TGTGCCATCAGTGACCCGGGACAGGGCCAACACGAGCAGTACTTC; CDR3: CAISDPGQGQHEQYF
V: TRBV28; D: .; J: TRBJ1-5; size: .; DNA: TGTGCCAGCAGACCAATAATCCGCGGGGTTCAGCCCCAGCATTTT; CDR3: CASRPIIRGVQPQHF
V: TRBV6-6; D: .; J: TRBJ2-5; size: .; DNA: TGTGCCAGCAGTTACGGAGGGGAGACCCAGTACTTC; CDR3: CASSYGGETQYF
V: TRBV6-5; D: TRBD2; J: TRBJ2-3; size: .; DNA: TGTGCCAGCATAACTAGCGGGAGAATCACAGATACGCAGTATTTT; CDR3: CASITSGRITDTQYF
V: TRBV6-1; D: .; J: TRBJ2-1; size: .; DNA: TGTGCCAGCAGTGAGTATGGGGTATCCTACAATGAGCAGTTCTTC; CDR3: CASSEYGVSYNEQFF
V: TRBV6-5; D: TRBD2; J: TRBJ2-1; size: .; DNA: TGTGCCAGCAGTCCGGGACTACAGAGGGAGCAGTTCTTC; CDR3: CASSPGLQREQFF
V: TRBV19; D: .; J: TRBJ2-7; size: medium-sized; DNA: TGTGCCAGTAGTATCGACGGGACGAGGCAGTACTTC; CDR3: CASSIDGTRQYF
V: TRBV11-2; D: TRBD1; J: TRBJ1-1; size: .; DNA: TGTGCCAGCAGCCCGGGGACAGGGGGTGAAGCTTTCTTT; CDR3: CASSPGTGGEAFF
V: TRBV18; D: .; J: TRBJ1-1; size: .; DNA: TGTGCCAGCTCACCCCGGGGGGTGAGTGGAGGGGTCGAAGCTTTCTTT; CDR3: CASSPRGVSGGVEAFF
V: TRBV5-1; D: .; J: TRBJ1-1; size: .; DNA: TGCGCCAGCAGCTTGGCGGCTTCCGGGGCTACCACTGAAGCTTTCTTT; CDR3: CASSLAASGATTEAFF
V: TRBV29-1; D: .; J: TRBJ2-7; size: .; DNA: TGCAGCGTTGCAAGGCCTCCTTCCTACGAGCAGTACTTC; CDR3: CSVARPPSYEQYF
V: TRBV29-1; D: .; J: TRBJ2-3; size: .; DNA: TGCAGCGTGGAGGGGGGTTACGGCACAGATACGCAGTATTTT; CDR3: CSVEGGYGTDTQYF
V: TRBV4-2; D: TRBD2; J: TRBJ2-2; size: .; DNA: TGTGCCAGCAGCCAAGGGTCTAGCGGGGGAGGGGAGCTGTTTTTT; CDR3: CASSQGSSGGGELFF
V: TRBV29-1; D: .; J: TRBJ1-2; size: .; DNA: TGCAGCGGCTCCGGGATCTCCGGCTACACCTTC; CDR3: CSGSGISGYTF
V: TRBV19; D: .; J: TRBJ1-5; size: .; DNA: TGTGCCAGTAGTGGGCGACAGAAAATAAATCAGCCCCAGCATTTT; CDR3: CASSGRQKINQPQHF